This section outlines one T cell receptor (beta chain) sequence together with its context. Its antigen is still unknown. TCRdb itself ran the PCR reads through MiXCR, one entry per CDR3 protein. There are about 36,000 distinct CDR3 sequences in the sample; about 18% occur only once, and 6.5% to 8% lies in the top ten. With 3 bases removed from V and 5 bases from J, the gap between germline ends came to 8 bases. Germline V gene lookup returns CDR1 WSHSY and CDR2 SAAADI. CDR3 length: 12 amino acids. The data originate from a study of molecular identifiers for immune sequencing clone quantification. General study findings and limits: Detecting spiked Jurkat TCR RNA from one cell among one million naive cells was reportedly possible. Same-barcode identical TCR molecules could make highly expanded clones look smaller than they are. In naive cells, clones above 20 RNA copies held under 1% of molecules, whereas in effector cells they held over 98%.

Sorted naive CD8 T cells were those defined as CD8+CD4-CCR7+CD45RA+. The sample was naive CD8+ T cells from blood, with Jurkat cell RNA spiked in. The subset was: FACS-sorted CD8+CD4-CCR7+CD45RA+ naive T cells. The clonotype was recovered from a human donor in good health. Some libraries in this study had Jurkat cell RNA spiked in. The chain links TRBV10-2 to TRBJ2-7; no firm D call. The CDR3 nucleotides read TGCGCCAGCAGTGACTTTCTGGACGAGCAGTACTTC. Translation gives CASSDFLDEQYF.